The 26 T cell receptor beta chains in this list originate from one sample, sequenced in a study of cytomegalovirus exposure and HLA in healthy donors. The PCR ran on 60 Vbeta and 13 Jbeta primers. This table comes from immunoSEQ multiplex PCR, and its TCRdb copy is limited to in-frame clones, with some not included. The sample shows tens of thousands of clones, and 3.5% to 4.5% sits with its ten largest clones. The sequenced material came from PBMCs. These receptors were collected from a man between 18 and 35 years old in good health and CMV-seropositive.

The V and J genes are TRBV15 and TRBJ1-5; D remains ambiguous. Germline lookup yields CDR1 LNHNV and CDR2 YYDKDF (reference sequence). The V end lost 6 bases, the J end lost 1 base, and 7 bases lay between the germline ends. This CDR3 has 13 amino acids. The CDR3 coding sequence is TGTGCCACCAGGGCAGAAAGCAATCAGCCCCAGCATTTT. Its protein product is CATRAESNQPQHF.

In DNA, the CDR3 is TGTGCCAGCAGCAAGATAGCGACTAGCACAGATACGCAGTATTTT. Its translation: CASSKIATSTDTQYF. The chain carries TRBV7-3 and TRBJ2-3; maybe TRBD2 (5 bases). V was trimmed by 5 bases and J by 0 bases, leaving 12 bases between them. CDR1 is SGHTA, CDR2 FQGTGA, per germline. This CDR3 region has 15 residues. Full variable domain (outside the CDR3, taken from reference TRBV7-3 and TRBJ2-3): GAGVSQTPSNKVTEKGKYVELRCDPISGHTALYWYRQSLGQGPEFLIYFQGTGAADDSGLPNDRFFAVRPEGSVSTLKIQRTERGDSAVYLCASSKIATSTDTQYFGPGTRLTVL.

For the CDR3, the DNA is TGCAGCGTGACTAGGGAAGAAAAAGCTTTCTTT. It encodes CSVTREEKAFF. This chain uses TRBV29-1 with TRBJ1-1; D unresolved. Germline CDR1 reads SQVTM; CDR2 reads ANQGSEA. Trimming left V 6 bases short and J 9 bases short, with 14 bases between. The CDR3 has 11 amino acids.

The rearrangement links TRBV10-3 to TRBJ2-4; 7 positions agree with TRBD1. CDR1 is ENHRY and CDR2 is SYGVKD in the germline V gene. The CDR3 has 12 residues. J was trimmed by 10 bases and V by 3 bases; bases with no gene match: 3. The CDR3 region is CAISDTGEIQYF. The CDR3 DNA sequence: TGTGCCATCAGTGATACAGGGGAAATTCAGTACTTC.

V gene TRBV5-1 combines with J gene TRBJ1-6, with a tentative D call TRBD1 (6 bases). The germline CDR1 and CDR2 sequences are SGHRS and YFSETQ. The CDR3 length is 17 residues. V lost 0 bases and J 7 bases, leaving 17 bases between the germline ends. CDR3 amino acids: CASSLEGHLRMNSPLHF. CDR3 nucleotides: TGCGCCAGCAGCTTGGAGGGACACTTGAGAATGAATTCACCCCTCCACTTT.

This chain uses TRBV19 with TRBJ2-3; 8 nucleotides line up with TRBD2. CDR1 LNHDA and CDR2 SQIVND come from the germline V gene (reference sequence). V was pared by 7 bases and J by 5 bases, with 11 bases of the junction left unmatched. The length of the CDR3 is 15 residues. CDR3 region: CASNPPGTRGDTQYF. The CDR3 coding sequence is TGTGCCAGTAATCCCCCCGGGACTAGAGGAGATACGCAGTATTTT.

The J gene is TRBJ2-3, the V gene TRBV7-9, with D possibly being TRBD2 (6 bases). V lost 4 bases to trimming and J lost 2 bases, with 13 bases between them. The V gene's germline CDR1 is SEHNR and CDR2 FQNEAQ (reference sequence). The CDR3 runs to 15 residues. Here the CDR3 DNA reads TGTGCCAGCAGCTGGAGGAGCGGGTCCACAGATACGCAGTATTTT. It is translated as CASSWRSGSTDTQYF. The variable domain in full, with the rest retrieved from reference TRBV7-9 and TRBJ2-3, is DTGVSQNPRHKITKRGQNVTFRCDPISEHNRLYWYRQTLGQGPEFLTYFQNEAQLEKSRLLSDRFSAERPKGSFSTLEIQRTEQGDSAMYLCASSWRSGSTDTQYFGPGTRLTVL.

The chain recombines TRBV6-1 with TRBJ2-5; the match to TRBD2 covers 7 bases. The tail of the sequence fits TRBJ2-7 better, so the J call may be wrong. There are 15 residues in the CDR3. Germline CDR1 and CDR2: MNHNS and SASEGT. This chain's CDR3 is CASSEQASGSYEQYF. Here the CDR3 DNA reads TGTGCCAGCAGTGAACAAGCTAGCGGCTCCTACGAGCAGTACTTC.

The chain uses TRBV10-3 and TRBJ2-5; D perhaps matches TRBD1 (6 bases). The end of the DNA fits TRBJ2-7 better, so the J call may be wrong. This CDR3 spans 17 amino acids. The V gene's germline CDR1 is ENHRY and CDR2 SYGVKD. This CDR3 is CAISGTQQGGYSYEQYF. CDR3 in DNA: TGTGCCATCAGTGGTACCCAACAGGGTGGCTATTCCTACGAGCAGTACTTC.

The chain joins TRBV7-8 to TRBJ1-2; a weak D match, TRBD1 (5 bases). This CDR3 contains 16 residues. V lost 1 base and J lost 0, with 12 bases in between. Germline-derived CDR1 and CDR2 are SGHVS and FQNEAQ. The CDR3 DNA sequence: TGTGCCAGCAGCTTAGTTGGGGGGGGAGCTAACTATGGCTACACCTTC. Translated, it gives CASSLVGGGANYGYTF.

The rearrangement joins TRBV4-1 to TRBJ2-5; tentative D call: TRBD2 (5 bases). The length of the CDR3 is 14 residues. Per the germline V gene, CDR1 is MGHRA and CDR2 is YSYEKL. The V end was cut by 4 bases, the J end by 2 bases, with 11 bases between. CDR3 protein: CASSRTRGQETQYF. CDR3 coding DNA: TGCGCCAGCAGCCGCACCCGGGGACAAGAGACCCAGTACTTC.

This chain connects TRBV2 to TRBJ2-7, with TRBD1 as a possible D gene (6 bases). V was cut by 10 bases and J by 6 bases, with 13 bases left in between. The CDR3 has 11 residues. Germline CDR1 SNHLY, CDR2 FYNNEI. DNA of the CDR3: TGTGCCACACAGCTACAGGGCGAGCAGTACTTC. It translates to CATQLQGEQYF.

The chain joins TRBV27 to TRBJ1-2; tentative D call: TRBD1 (6 bases). The CDR3 totals 14 residues. Per germline, CDR1 MNHEY and CDR2 SMNVEV (reference sequence). V dropped 5 bases and J dropped 5 bases, with 15 bases sitting between them. The CDR3 is CASSPGHQGYGYTF. CDR3 sequence (DNA): TGTGCCAGCAGTCCGGGACACCAAGGGTATGGCTACACCTTC.

The V and J genes are TRBV27 and TRBJ2-5; 7 bases fit TRBD1. V lost 2 bases, J lost 4 bases, and 7 bases stayed unmatched. There are 15 residues in the CDR3. From germline, CDR1 is MNHEY and CDR2 SMNVEV (reference sequence). CDR3 nucleotide sequence: TGTGCCAGCAGTTTAGGTAGGGCAGGGGGAGAGACCCAGTACTTC. Translation gives CASSLGRAGGETQYF.

V and J are TRBV7-3 and TRBJ2-7; possibly TRBD2 for D (7 bases). The germline gives CDR1 SGHTA, CDR2 FQGTGA. There are 13 residues in the CDR3. V dropped 5 bases and J dropped 7 bases, with 15 bases sitting between them. The CDR3 nucleotides read TGTGCCAGCAGCCAAATAGGGGGGGGTGAGCAGTACTTC. It translates to CASSQIGGGEQYF.

This rearrangement joins TRBV6-6 to TRBJ2-7; 10 nucleotides line up with TRBD1. Germline trimming cut 5 bases from V and 3 bases from J; bases unmatched to any gene: 7. This CDR3 is built from 15 residues. Germline V gene sequence: CDR1 MNHNY, CDR2 SVGAGI (reference sequence). The CDR3: CASSGPDRGFYEQYF. CDR3 bases: TGTGCCAGCAGTGGCCCGGACAGGGGGTTCTACGAGCAGTACTTC.

The chain combines TRBV30 with TRBJ1-5; 9 bases agree with TRBD1. The CDR3 runs to 15 residues. Losses at the gene ends were 3 bases for V and 2 bases for J; bases not matched to a gene: 5. Germline values: CDR1 GTSNPN, CDR2 SVGIG (reference sequence). The CDR3 bases are TGTGCCTGGAGCCCGACAGGGGGTGGCAATCAGCCCCAGCATTTT. As protein: CAWSPTGGGNQPQHF.

The chain employs TRBV2 and TRBJ1-3; 10 nucleotides line up with TRBD1. Germline CDR1 and CDR2: SNHLY and FYNNEI. This CDR3 contains 20 residues. The J segment lost 0 bases and the V segment lost 3 bases, leaving 14 bases of the junction unmatched. The CDR3 DNA reads as TGTGCCAGCAGTGAGATTGGACAGGGGGTGCTAGGGTTCTCTGGAAACACCATATATTTT. Translation gives CASSEIGQGVLGFSGNTIYF.

This chain joins TRBV29-1 and TRBJ2-6; D might be TRBD2 (5 bases). The V and J ends lost 3 bases and 2 bases respectively, with 8 bases between them. Germline lookup yields CDR1 SQVTM and CDR2 ANQGSEA. The CDR3 is made up of 14 amino acids. The chain's CDR3 is CSVDSGAGANVLTF. The CDR3 DNA sequence: TGCAGCGTTGACTCCGGGGCTGGGGCCAACGTCCTGACTTTC. Complete variable domain (other parts from reference TRBV29-1 and TRBJ2-6): SAVISQKPSRDICQRGTSLTIQCQVDSQVTMMFWYRQQPGQSLTLIATANQGSEATYESGFVIDKFPISRPNLTFSTLTVSNMSPEDSSIYLCSVDSGAGANVLTFGAGSRLTVL.

V gene TRBV27 combines with J gene TRBJ2-1, with TRBD2 identical over 16 bases. The CDR3 is 18 amino acids. V dropped 5 bases and J dropped 1; count of bases not matched to a gene: 5. Germline V gene data show CDR1 as MNHEY and CDR2 as SMNVEV (reference sequence). The CDR3 sequence is CASSPGLAGGFSYNEQFF. CDR3 bases: TGTGCCAGCAGTCCGGGACTAGCGGGAGGGTTTTCCTACAATGAGCAGTTCTTC.

For this clone: The identical CDR3 is also encoded by other nucleotide sequences in the sample. The J gene is TRBJ2-2, the V gene TRBV9; 7 bases match TRBD1. Germline loops: CDR1 SGDLS, CDR2 YYNGEE. The CDR3 loop spans 15 amino acids. The junction had 2 bases not matched to a gene; V was cut back by 0 bases and J by 3 bases. The CDR3 loop is CASSVGQGDTGELFF. The CDR3 bases are TGTGCCAGCAGCGTAGGACAGGGCGACACCGGGGAGCTGTTTTTT.

CDR3 in amino acids: CSVKDRGSYNEQFF. CDR3 coding DNA: TGCAGCGTTAAGGACAGGGGGTCCTACAATGAGCAGTTCTTC. The rearrangement links TRBV29-1 to TRBJ2-1; 10 positions agree with TRBD1. After removal of 5 bases from V and 1 base from J, the junction contained 2 bases not matched to a gene. The CDR3 is 14 amino acids. CDR1 SQVTM and CDR2 ANQGSEA come from the germline V gene.

The J gene is TRBJ2-2, the V gene TRBV28; possible D gene TRBD1, 6 bases. The V gene lost 5 bases and the J gene lost 8 bases, with 12 bases spanning the gap. Germline CDR1 reads MDHEN; CDR2 reads SYDVKM. The CDR3 totals 13 residues. The CDR3 reads CASSDTGTGELFF. The CDR3 nucleotides are TGTGCCAGCAGTGACACAGGGACGGGGGAGCTGTTTTTT.

The CDR3 loop reads CAISEAGQGGTEAFF. DNA of the CDR3: TGTGCCATCAGTGAGGCGGGACAGGGCGGCACTGAAGCTTTCTTT. J is TRBJ1-1 and V is TRBV10-3; 9 nucleotides align to TRBD1. There are 15 residues in the CDR3. Trimming removed 2 bases from V and 4 bases from J; junction bases left unmatched: 5. Germline CDR1 and CDR2: ENHRY and SYGVKD.

This chain uses TRBV27 with TRBJ1-5; D unclear. The CDR3 spans 11 residues. Germline-derived CDR1 and CDR2 are MNHEY and SMNVEV (reference sequence). Trimming removed 6 bases from V and 10 bases from J, with 10 bases in between. The CDR3 DNA is TGTGCCAGCAGCATAGTGGGCCCCCAGCATTTT. Encoded protein: CASSIVGPQHF.

V usage is TRBV25-1 and J usage is TRBJ2-1, with TRBD2 as a possible D gene (6 bases). CDR1 is MGHDK, CDR2 SYGVNS, per germline. V was trimmed by 0 bases and J by 9 bases, leaving 15 bases between them. The CDR3 extends over 15 amino acids. The CDR3 bases are TGTGCCAGCAGTGAATACGGGGGTAGTAGCGGTGAGCAGTTCTTC. This translates into CASSEYGGSSGEQFF.